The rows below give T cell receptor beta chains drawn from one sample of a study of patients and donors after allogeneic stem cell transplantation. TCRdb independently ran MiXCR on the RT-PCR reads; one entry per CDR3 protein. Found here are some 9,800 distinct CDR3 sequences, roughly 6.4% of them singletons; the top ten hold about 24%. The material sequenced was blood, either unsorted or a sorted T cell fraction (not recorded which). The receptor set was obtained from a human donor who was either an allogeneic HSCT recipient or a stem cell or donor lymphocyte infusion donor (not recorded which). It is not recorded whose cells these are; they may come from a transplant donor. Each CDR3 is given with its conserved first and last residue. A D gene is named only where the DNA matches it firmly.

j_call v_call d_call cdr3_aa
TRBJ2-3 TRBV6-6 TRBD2 CASRRGLAGTQYF
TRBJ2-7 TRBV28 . CASSLGVRSYEQYF
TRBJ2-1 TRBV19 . CASGGPYNEQFF
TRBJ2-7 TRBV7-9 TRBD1 CASSWEGQGEYEQYF
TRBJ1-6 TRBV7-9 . CASSPQVGAENSPLHF
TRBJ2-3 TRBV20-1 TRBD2 CSARTSGRTDTQYF
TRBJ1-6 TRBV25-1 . CASSGPNSPLHF
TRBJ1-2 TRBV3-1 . CASSQDLGRDCSYGYTF
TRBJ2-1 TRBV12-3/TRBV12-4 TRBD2 CASTPIAGLAVRSSSYNEQFF
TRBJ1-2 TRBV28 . CAVLPSNYGYTF
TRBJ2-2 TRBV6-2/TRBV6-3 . CASSPASSLNTGELFF
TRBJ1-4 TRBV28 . CASRTGNEKLFF
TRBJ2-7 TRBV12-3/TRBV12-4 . CASSFAGYEQYF
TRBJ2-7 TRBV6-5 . CASSSRGPTYEQYF
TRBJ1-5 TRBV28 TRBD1 CASGQVDQPQHF
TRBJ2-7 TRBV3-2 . CAPRATGSYEQYF
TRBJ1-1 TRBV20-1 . CSASRAQANTEAFF
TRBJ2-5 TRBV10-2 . CASSVTTIRETQYF
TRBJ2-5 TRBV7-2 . CASSPQGPAQETQYF
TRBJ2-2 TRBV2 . CASSLENTGELFF
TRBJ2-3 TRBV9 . CASSVASGVDVTDTQYF
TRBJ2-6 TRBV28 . CASSTDSSGANVLTF
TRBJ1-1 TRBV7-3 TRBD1 CASSSGQFGLGHEAFF
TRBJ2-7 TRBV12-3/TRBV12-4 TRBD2 CASRREVAGGEQYF
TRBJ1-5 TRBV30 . CAWSAGTQGQPQHF
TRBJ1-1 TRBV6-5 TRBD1 CASSYLGQVGGAFF
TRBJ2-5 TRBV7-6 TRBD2 CASSLRGLAEETQYF
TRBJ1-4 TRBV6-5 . CATSGVTTAEKLFF
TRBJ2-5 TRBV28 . CATGGETQYF
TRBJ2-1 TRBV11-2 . CASSLGADSYNEQFF
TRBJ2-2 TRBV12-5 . CASGLVDTGELFF
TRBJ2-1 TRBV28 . CASSLGATGNNEQFF
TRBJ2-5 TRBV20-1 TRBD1 CSAPRTGLEAQYF
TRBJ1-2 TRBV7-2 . CASSLGDNYGYTF
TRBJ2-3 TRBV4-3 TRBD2 CASSQEAGRDTDTQYF
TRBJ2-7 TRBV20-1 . CSASRQGGPYEQYF
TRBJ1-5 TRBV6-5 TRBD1 CASSYSGTGSQPQHF
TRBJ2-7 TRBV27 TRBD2 CASSSRGMGEQYF
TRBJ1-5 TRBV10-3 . CAISESGGIAQHF
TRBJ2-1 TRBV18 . CASSPDGNNEQFF
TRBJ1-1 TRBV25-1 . CASGQFNTEAFF
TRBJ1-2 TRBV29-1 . CSASGNGYTF